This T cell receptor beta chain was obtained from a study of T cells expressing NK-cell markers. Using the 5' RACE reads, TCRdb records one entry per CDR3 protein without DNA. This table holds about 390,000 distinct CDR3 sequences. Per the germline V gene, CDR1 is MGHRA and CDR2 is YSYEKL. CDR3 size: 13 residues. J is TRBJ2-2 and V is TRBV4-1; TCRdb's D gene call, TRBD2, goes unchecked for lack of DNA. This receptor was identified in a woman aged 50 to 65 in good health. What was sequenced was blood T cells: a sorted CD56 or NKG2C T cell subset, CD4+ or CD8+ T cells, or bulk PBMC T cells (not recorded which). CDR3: CASSPLAVGELFF.